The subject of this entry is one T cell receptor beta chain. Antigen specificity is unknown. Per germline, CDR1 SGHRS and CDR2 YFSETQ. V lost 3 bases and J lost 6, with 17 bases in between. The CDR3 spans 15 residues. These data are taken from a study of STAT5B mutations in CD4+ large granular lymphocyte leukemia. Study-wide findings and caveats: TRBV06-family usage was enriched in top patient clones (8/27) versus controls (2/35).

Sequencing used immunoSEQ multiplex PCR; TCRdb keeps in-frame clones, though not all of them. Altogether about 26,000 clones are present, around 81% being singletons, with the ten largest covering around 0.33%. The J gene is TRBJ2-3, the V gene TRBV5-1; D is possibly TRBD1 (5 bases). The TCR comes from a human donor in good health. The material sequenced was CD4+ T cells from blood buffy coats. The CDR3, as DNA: TGCGCCAGCAGCTCCGGCCAGGGTAGCCCCGATACGCAGTATTTT. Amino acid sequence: CASSSGQGSPDTQYF.